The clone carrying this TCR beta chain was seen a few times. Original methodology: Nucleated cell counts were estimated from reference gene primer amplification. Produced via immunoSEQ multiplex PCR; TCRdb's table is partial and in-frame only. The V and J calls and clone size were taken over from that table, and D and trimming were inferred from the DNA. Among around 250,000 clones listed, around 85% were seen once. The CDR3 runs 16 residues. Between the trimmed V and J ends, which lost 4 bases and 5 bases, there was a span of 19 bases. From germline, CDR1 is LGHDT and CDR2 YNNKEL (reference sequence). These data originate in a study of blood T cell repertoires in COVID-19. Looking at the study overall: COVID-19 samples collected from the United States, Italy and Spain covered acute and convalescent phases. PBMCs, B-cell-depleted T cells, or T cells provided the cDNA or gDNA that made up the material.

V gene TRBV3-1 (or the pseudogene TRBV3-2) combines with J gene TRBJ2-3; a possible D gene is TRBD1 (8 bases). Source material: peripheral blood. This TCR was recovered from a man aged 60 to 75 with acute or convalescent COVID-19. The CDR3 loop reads CASSLQGGGPIDTQYF. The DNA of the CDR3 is TGTGCCAGCAGCCTACAGGGGGGAGGGCCCATAGATACGCAGTATTTT.